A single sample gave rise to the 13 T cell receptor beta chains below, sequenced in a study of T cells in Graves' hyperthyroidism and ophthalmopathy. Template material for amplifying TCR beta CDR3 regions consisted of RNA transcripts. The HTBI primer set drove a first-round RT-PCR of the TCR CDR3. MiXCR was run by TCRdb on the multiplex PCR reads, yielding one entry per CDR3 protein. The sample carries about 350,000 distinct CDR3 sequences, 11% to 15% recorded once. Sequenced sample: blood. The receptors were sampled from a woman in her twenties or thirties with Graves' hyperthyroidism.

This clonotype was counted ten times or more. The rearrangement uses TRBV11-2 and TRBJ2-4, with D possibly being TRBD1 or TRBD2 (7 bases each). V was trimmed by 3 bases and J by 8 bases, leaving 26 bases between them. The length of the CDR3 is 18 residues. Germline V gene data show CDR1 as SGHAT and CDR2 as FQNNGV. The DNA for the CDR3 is TGTGCCAGCAGCTTGGGAAGAGGGGGCGGGAGCGAAGGAGACATTCAGTACTTC. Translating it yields CASSLGRGGGSEGDIQYF. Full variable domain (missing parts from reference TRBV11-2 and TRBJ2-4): EAGVAQSPRYKIIEKRQSVAFWCNPISGHATLYWYQQILGQGPKLLIQFQNNGVVDDSQLPKDRFSAERLKGVDSTLKIQPAKLEDSAVYLCASSLGRGGGSEGDIQYFGAGTRLSVL.

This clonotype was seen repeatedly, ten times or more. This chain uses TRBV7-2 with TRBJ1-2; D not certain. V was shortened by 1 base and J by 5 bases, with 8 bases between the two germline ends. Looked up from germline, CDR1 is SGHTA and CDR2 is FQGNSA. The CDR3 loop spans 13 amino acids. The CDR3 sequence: CASSLGSVYGYTF. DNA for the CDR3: TGTGCCAGCAGCTTAGGATCCGTTTATGGCTACACCTTC.

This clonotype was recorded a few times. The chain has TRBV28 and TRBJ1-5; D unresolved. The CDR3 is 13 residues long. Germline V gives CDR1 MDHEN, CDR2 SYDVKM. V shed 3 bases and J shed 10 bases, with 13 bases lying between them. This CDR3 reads CASSFRTAIPQHF. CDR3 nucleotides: TGTGCCAGCAGTTTCAGGACCGCTATACCCCAGCATTTT.

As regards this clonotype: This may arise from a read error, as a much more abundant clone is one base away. CDR3 region: CASSSGKKGNQPQHF. CDR3 in DNA: TGTGCCAGCAGTTCAGGCAAGAAAGGCAATCAGCCCCAGCATTTT. The chain recombines TRBV28 with TRBJ1-5; the D is unclear. The CDR3 spans 15 residues. Germline V gene lookup returns CDR1 MDHEN and CDR2 SYDVKM. V was clipped by 4 bases and J by 2 bases, with 12 bases between them.

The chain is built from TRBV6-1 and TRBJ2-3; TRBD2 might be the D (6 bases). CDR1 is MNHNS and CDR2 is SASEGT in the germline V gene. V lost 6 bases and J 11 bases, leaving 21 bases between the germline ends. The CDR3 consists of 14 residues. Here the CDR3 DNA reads TGTGCCAGCAGAACAGGACTACCGGGTGGTATGCAGTATTTT. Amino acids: CASRTGLPGGMQYF.

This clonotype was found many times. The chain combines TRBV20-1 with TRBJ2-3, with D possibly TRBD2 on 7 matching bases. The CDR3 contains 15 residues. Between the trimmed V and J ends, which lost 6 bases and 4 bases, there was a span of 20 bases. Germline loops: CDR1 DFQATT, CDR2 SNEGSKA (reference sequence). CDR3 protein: CSAIRGGSRADTQYF. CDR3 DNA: TGCAGTGCCATCAGGGGCGGGAGTAGAGCAGATACGCAGTATTTT.

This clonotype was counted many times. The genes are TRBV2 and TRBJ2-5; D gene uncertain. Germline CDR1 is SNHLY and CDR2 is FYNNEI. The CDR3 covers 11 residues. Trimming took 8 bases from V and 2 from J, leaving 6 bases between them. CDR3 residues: CASELQETQYF. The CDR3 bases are TGTGCCAGCGAGTTACAAGAGACCCAGTACTTC.

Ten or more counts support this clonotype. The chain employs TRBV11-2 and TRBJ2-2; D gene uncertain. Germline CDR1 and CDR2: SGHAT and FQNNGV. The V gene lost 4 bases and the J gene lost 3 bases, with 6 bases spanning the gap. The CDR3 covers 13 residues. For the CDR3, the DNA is TGTGCCAGCAGCTCGACCCACACCGGGGAGCTGTTTTTT. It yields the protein CASSSTHTGELFF.

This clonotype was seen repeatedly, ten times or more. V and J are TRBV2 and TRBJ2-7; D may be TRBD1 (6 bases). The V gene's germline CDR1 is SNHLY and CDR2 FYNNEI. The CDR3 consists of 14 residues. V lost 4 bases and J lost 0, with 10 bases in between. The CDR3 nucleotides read TGTGCCAGCAGTGTCGGACAGTACTCCTACGAGCAGTACTTC. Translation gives CASSVGQYSYEQYF. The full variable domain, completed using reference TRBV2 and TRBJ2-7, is EPEVTQTPSHQVTQMGQEVILRCVPISNHLYFYWYRQILGQKVEFLVSFYNNEISEKSEIFDDQFSVERPDGSNFTLKIRSTKLEDSAMYFCASSVGQYSYEQYFGPGTRLTVT.

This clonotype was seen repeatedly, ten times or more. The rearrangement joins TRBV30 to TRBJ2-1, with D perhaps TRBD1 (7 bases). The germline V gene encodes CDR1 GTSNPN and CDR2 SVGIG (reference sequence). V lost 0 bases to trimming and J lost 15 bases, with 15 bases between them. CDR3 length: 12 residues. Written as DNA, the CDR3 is TGTGCCTGGAGTGTACTCCAGGGGGGATCGTTCTTC. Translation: CAWSVLQGGSFF.

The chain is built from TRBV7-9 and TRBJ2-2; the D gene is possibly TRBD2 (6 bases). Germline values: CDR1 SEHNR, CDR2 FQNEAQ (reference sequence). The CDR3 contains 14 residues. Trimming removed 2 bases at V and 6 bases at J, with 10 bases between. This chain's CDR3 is CASSLLRGSGELFF. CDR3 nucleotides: TGTGCCAGCAGCTTACTCCGGGGGTCCGGGGAGCTGTTTTTT.

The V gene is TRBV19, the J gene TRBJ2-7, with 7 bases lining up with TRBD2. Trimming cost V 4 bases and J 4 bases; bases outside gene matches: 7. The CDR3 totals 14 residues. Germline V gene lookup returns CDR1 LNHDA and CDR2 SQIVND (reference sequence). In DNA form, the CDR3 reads TGTGCCAGTAGTACCGGGCGGGACTATTACGAGCAGTACTTC. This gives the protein CASSTGRDYYEQYF. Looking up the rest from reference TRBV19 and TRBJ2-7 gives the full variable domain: DGGITQSPKYLFRKEGQNVTLSCEQNLNHDAMYWYRQDPGQGLRLIYYSQIVNDFQKGDIAEGYSVSREKKESFPLTVTSAQKNPTAFYLCASSTGRDYYEQYFGPGTRLTVT.

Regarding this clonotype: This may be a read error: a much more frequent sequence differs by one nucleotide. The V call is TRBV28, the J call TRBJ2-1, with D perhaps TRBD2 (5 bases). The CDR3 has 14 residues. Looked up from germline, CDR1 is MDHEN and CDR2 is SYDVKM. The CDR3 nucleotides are TGTACCAGCGCTCAGAGCGGCTCCTACAATGAGCAGTTCTTC. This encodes CTSAQSGSYNEQFF.